This T cell receptor (beta chain) was sequenced for a study of identical twins. General study findings and limits: For zero-insertion analyses, partial confounding could come from invariant MAIT and iNKT cells.

Trimming pared 1 base from V and 3 bases from J, leaving 14 bases between. CDR3 size: 15 residues. Germline lookup yields CDR1 SGHRS and CDR2 YFSETQ. Via MiXCR, TCRdb re-called the 5' RACE reads, giving one row per CDR3 protein. This sample has roughly 350,000 distinct CDR3 sequences, with more than 9% found just once. This clonotype turned up a few times. Antigen specificity is unknown. These sequences were also reported in another study, on yellow fever vaccine responses in identical twins.

The receptor comes from a woman younger than 30 in good health. The chain carries TRBV5-1 and TRBJ2-7; D is ambiguous. The sample taken for sequencing was CD8+ T cells sorted from blood. CDR3 in amino acids: CASSLRGDVRYEQYF. The CDR3 DNA sequence: TGCGCCAGCAGCTTGCGTGGGGATGTGCGCTACGAGCAGTACTTC.